This T cell receptor beta chain was sequenced for a study of blood T cell repertoires in COVID-19. Study at large: Material from acute and convalescent COVID-19 was sourced from the United States, Italy and Spain.

The V segment lost 3 bases and the J segment 2 bases; nucleotides outside the gene matches: 5. This CDR3 has 17 residues. Germline V gene sequence: CDR1 LNHDA, CDR2 SQIVND (reference sequence). In the original analysis: Reference gene primers were amplified, and this amplification served to estimate nucleated cell counts. The data were produced by immunoSEQ multiplex PCR, yet TCRdb's version contains in-frame clones alone and is incomplete. V, J and clone size were drawn from that table, and D and trimming were deduced from the DNA. The table lists about 39,000 clones, around 84% of them singletons. V usage is TRBV19 and J usage is TRBJ2-1; TRBD2 matches 12 bases. The sequence derives from a man between 50 and 59 years old with active or convalescent COVID-19. The sequencing input was peripheral blood. CDR3 DNA sequence: TGTGCCAGTAGTATTGGGCTAGCGGGGGGGCCCTACAATGAGCAGTTCTTC. Translating gives CASSIGLAGGPYNEQFF.